These 30 T cell receptor beta chains came from one sample sequenced in a study of PD-1 blockade in classical Hodgkin lymphoma. Regarding time point: cycle 4 day 1 (C4D1), after 6 weeks of nivolumab. Brentuximab vedotin exposure varied, and every patient relapsed after autologous stem cell transplantation. Data came from immunoSEQ multiplex PCR; TCRdb stores just in-frame clones and leaves some out. The table has tens of thousands of clones, nearly 90% seen once. The starting material was peripheral blood mononuclear cells (PBMCs), obtained before the fourth cycle of nivolumab. The receptors originated from a human donor with classical Hodgkin lymphoma.

The chain uses TRBV18 and TRBJ2-3; maybe TRBD2 (5 bases). Trimming took off 0 bases at V and 2 bases at J, with 6 bases between the two ends. Germline CDR1 is KGHSH and CDR2 is LQKENI. The CDR3 has 14 amino acids. The CDR3 protein is CASSPPRVTDTQYF. The CDR3 region has the DNA TGTGCCAGCTCACCACCGAGGGTCACAGATACGCAGTATTTT. The variable domain in full, completed from reference TRBV18 and TRBJ2-3, reads NAGVMQNPRHLVRRRGQEARLRCSPMKGHSHVYWYRQLPEEGLKFMVYLQKENIIDESGMPKERFSAEFPKEGPSILRIQQVVRGDSAAYFCASSPPRVTDTQYFGPGTRLTVL.

The rearrangement joins TRBV6-5 to TRBJ2-7; D not certain. V shed 8 bases and J shed 4 bases, with 12 bases lying between them. The germline V gene encodes CDR1 MNHEY and CDR2 SVGAGI. This CDR3 has 12 amino acids. CDR3 in amino acids: CASGDSPYEQYF. The CDR3 region has the DNA TGTGCCAGCGGGGATAGTCCTTACGAGCAGTACTTC.

The table lists this clone with a count of one. The chain couples TRBV18 to TRBJ1-4; D gene uncertain. The CDR3 extends over 13 amino acids. Per the germline V gene, CDR1 is KGHSH and CDR2 is LQKENI. Trimming cost V 0 bases and J 6 bases, with 5 bases left between them. The CDR3 region is CASSPPSDEKLFF. Written as DNA, the CDR3 is TGTGCCAGCTCACCACCGTCTGATGAAAAACTGTTTTTT.

The rearrangement uses TRBV10-1 and TRBJ2-1; tentatively, D is TRBD1 (5 bases). The CDR3 runs 16 residues. CDR1 is WNHNN, CDR2 SYGVQD, per germline (reference sequence). With 0 bases removed from V and 7 bases from J, the gap between germline ends came to 16 bases. The CDR3, as DNA: TGCGCCAGCAGTGAGTCCAAGGCAGGGTTGCGGAATGAGCAGTTCTTC. Its translation is CASSESKAGLRNEQFF.

The genes are TRBV6-6 and TRBJ1-5; D may be TRBD1 (5 bases). The V gene's germline CDR1 is MNHNY and CDR2 SVGAGI (reference sequence). Trimming stripped 7 bases from V and 2 bases from J, with 15 bases between. This CDR3 is built from 15 residues. This CDR3 reads CASTKTPQGNQPQHF. As DNA, the CDR3 is TGTGCCAGCACCAAAACACCACAGGGCAATCAGCCCCAGCATTTT.

By its share, this clone is medium-sized. This chain uses TRBV7-3 with TRBJ2-7; TRBD2 matches at 8 bases. J gave up 4 bases and V 2 bases, and 7 bases lay outside the gene matches. Germline CDR1 SGHTA, CDR2 FQGTGA. CDR3 length: 15 residues. CDR3 bases: TGTGCCAGCAGCTTAGAAGCGGGAGTTAGGTACGAGCAGTACTTC. This codes for CASSLEAGVRYEQYF. Filled out from reference TRBV7-3 and TRBJ2-7, the complete variable domain reads GAGVSQTPSNKVTEKGKYVELRCDPISGHTALYWYRQSLGQGPEFLIYFQGTGAADDSGLPNDRFFAVRPEGSVSTLKIQRTERGDSAVYLCASSLEAGVRYEQYFGPGTRLTVT.

This clone was detected only once. The V and J genes are TRBV7-2 and TRBJ2-7; possibly TRBD2 for D (6 bases). Germline V gene sequence: CDR1 SGHTA, CDR2 FQGNSA. Trimming took 4 bases from V and 6 from J, leaving 19 bases between them. The CDR3 contains 15 residues. The CDR3 nucleotides are TGTGCCAGCAGCTCTACTAGCTCGGTCGGCGGCGAGCAGTACTTC. It is translated as CASSSTSSVGGEQYF.

The chain joins TRBV7-9 to TRBJ1-2; the D gene is possibly TRBD1 (6 bases). Between the trimmed V and J ends, which lost 3 bases and 6 bases, there was a span of 17 bases. The CDR3 runs 15 residues. Germline CDR1 SEHNR, CDR2 FQNEAQ (reference sequence). CDR3 region: CASSFTTGKSHGYTF. CDR3 coding DNA: TGTGCCAGCAGCTTTACAACAGGGAAATCTCATGGCTACACCTTC.

The chain combines TRBV10-3 with TRBJ1-1; the D gene is possibly TRBD1 (6 bases). CDR3 size: 17 residues. Looked up from germline, CDR1 is ENHRY and CDR2 is SYGVKD. V was clipped by 0 bases and J by 1 base, with 15 bases between them. The chain's CDR3 is CAISESDSTGPNTEAFF. The CDR3 DNA reads as TGTGCCATCAGTGAGTCGGATTCGACAGGCCCGAACACTGAAGCTTTCTTT.

The chain carries TRBV4-2 and TRBJ2-1; 16 positions match TRBD2. The ends lost 5 bases at V and 8 bases at J; junction bases unmatched: 0. CDR1 LGHNA and CDR2 YNFKEQ come from the germline V gene. This CDR3 has 14 residues. The CDR3 loop reads CASSGTSGRDEQFF. In nucleotides, the CDR3 is TGTGCCAGCAGCGGGACTAGCGGGAGGGATGAGCAGTTCTTC.

The rearrangement uses TRBV11-3 and TRBJ2-1; TRBD2 matches 9 bases. V lost 4 bases and J lost 10; bases outside the gene matches: 8. The CDR3 runs 14 residues. Per germline, CDR1 SGHNT and CDR2 YENEEA. CDR3 region: CASSSRGLAREQFF. CDR3 nucleotide sequence: TGTGCCAGCAGCTCGAGAGGACTAGCGCGGGAGCAGTTCTTC. Full variable domain (rest looked up from reference TRBV11-3 and TRBJ2-1): EAGVVQSPRYKIIEKKQPVAFWCNPISGHNTLYWYLQNLGQGPELLIRYENEEAVDDSQLPKDRFSAERLKGVDSTLKIQPAELGDSAVYLCASSSRGLAREQFFGPGTRLTVL.

The genes are TRBV9 and TRBJ2-1, with D possibly matching TRBD2 (6 bases). Germline assignment: CDR1 SGDLS and CDR2 YYNGEE. Trimming cost V 6 bases and J 3 bases, with 19 bases left between them. The CDR3 loop spans 16 amino acids. CDR3 coding DNA: TGTGCCAGCACCTCGGGGGAGCCTACATTCTACAATGAGCAGTTCTTC. Its protein is CASTSGEPTFYNEQFF. The whole variable domain, remainder taken from reference TRBV9 and TRBJ2-1, is DSGVTQTPKHLITATGQRVTLRCSPRSGDLSVYWYQQSLDQGLQFLIQYYNGEERAKGNILERFSAQQFPDLHSELNLSSLELGDSALYFCASTSGEPTFYNEQFFGPGTRLTVL.

CDR3 amino acids: CATSSWGSQETQYF. CDR3 sequence (DNA): TGTGCCACATCTTCCTGGGGCAGCCAAGAGACCCAGTACTTC. The V call is TRBV19, the J call TRBJ2-5; maybe TRBD1 (5 bases). Germline V gives CDR1 LNHDA, CDR2 SQIVND (reference sequence). V was shortened by 10 bases and J by 1 base, with 16 bases between the two germline ends. The CDR3 contains 14 residues.

V usage is TRBV7-2 and J usage is TRBJ2-7, with 8 positions matching TRBD2. This CDR3 contains 14 residues. The J segment lost 2 bases and the V segment lost 3 bases, leaving 3 bases of the junction unmatched. Germline values: CDR1 SGHTA, CDR2 FQGNSA. CDR3: CASSFGTRAYEQYF. Here the CDR3 DNA reads TGTGCCAGCAGCTTCGGGACTAGAGCCTACGAGCAGTACTTC. Full variable domain (missing parts from reference TRBV7-2 and TRBJ2-7): GAGVSQSPSNKVTEKGKDVELRCDPISGHTALYWYRQSLGQGLEFLIYFQGNSAPDKSGLPSDRFSAERTGGSVSTLTIQRTQQEDSAVYLCASSFGTRAYEQYFGPGTRLTVT.

This clone was detected only once. The chain joins TRBV27 to TRBJ2-7, with 11 bases aligning to TRBD1. V dropped 5 bases and J dropped 5; count of bases not matched to a gene: 8. CDR1 is MNHEY, CDR2 SMNVEV, per germline (reference sequence). The CDR3 runs to 15 residues. The CDR3 DNA reads TGTGCCAGCAGTCCGGCTGGGACAGGGGGGGACGAGCAGTACTTC. Amino acids: CASSPAGTGGDEQYF.

V is TRBV30 and J is TRBJ1-4; maybe TRBD1 (6 bases). The V gene lost 0 bases and the J gene lost 5 bases, with 13 bases spanning the gap. Germline V lookup: CDR1 GTSNPN, CDR2 SVGIG (reference sequence). This CDR3 has 15 amino acids. This chain's CDR3 is CAWSVSGQGNEKLFF. The CDR3, as DNA: TGTGCCTGGAGTGTATCCGGGCAGGGGAATGAAAAACTGTTTTTT.

This clone was seen only once. This rearrangement joins TRBV5-8 to TRBJ2-1; no clear D. V was cut by 4 bases and J by 9 bases, with 11 bases left in between. The CDR3 is made up of 12 amino acids. Germline V gene lookup returns CDR1 SGHTS and CDR2 YDEGEE. Here the CDR3 reads CASSPMGGEQFF. CDR3 DNA sequence: TGTGCCAGCAGCCCTATGGGCGGTGAGCAGTTCTTC.

The chain uses TRBV27 and TRBJ2-7; 7 positions agree with TRBD2. The CDR3 is made up of 14 amino acids. Per the germline V gene, CDR1 is MNHEY and CDR2 is SMNVEV (reference sequence). V was clipped by 2 bases and J by 7 bases; unmatched bases: 8. CDR3 loop: CASSLRRLAWEQYF. For the CDR3, the DNA is TGTGCCAGCAGTTTACGCCGACTAGCTTGGGAGCAGTACTTC.

This clone was detected only a few times. J is TRBJ2-3 and V is TRBV6-5; no clear D gene. This CDR3 spans 11 amino acids. V was trimmed by 7 bases and J by 5 bases, leaving 7 bases between them. Germline values: CDR1 MNHEY, CDR2 SVGAGI. The CDR3 here is CASTKGDTQYF. In DNA form, the CDR3 reads TGTGCCAGCACAAAGGGAGATACGCAGTATTTT.

The chain has TRBV7-2 and TRBJ2-1; 7 nucleotides match TRBD1. The CDR3 has 15 amino acids. The germline V gene encodes CDR1 SGHTA and CDR2 FQGNSA. Losses at the gene ends were 4 bases for V and 10 bases for J; bases not matched to a gene: 13. CDR3 region: CASSSRTTGAREQFF. The CDR3 DNA sequence: TGTGCCAGCAGCTCCAGAACCACAGGGGCTCGCGAGCAGTTCTTC. Using reference TRBV7-2 and TRBJ2-1 for the parts outside the CDR3, the full variable domain is GAGVSQSPSNKVTEKGKDVELRCDPISGHTALYWYRQSLGQGLEFLIYFQGNSAPDKSGLPSDRFSAERTGGSVSTLTIQRTQQEDSAVYLCASSSRTTGAREQFFGPGTRLTVL.

This chain connects TRBV5-1 to TRBJ2-5; TRBD1 aligns across 7 bases. The CDR3 sequence is 15 residues long. The germline V gene encodes CDR1 SGHRS and CDR2 YFSETQ. V lost 4 bases, J lost 2 bases, and 8 bases stayed unmatched. The CDR3 reads CASSRRPGQQETQYF. DNA of the CDR3: TGCGCCAGCAGCCGACGGCCGGGACAGCAAGAGACCCAGTACTTC.

V is TRBV7-2 and J is TRBJ1-3; weak D call: TRBD1 (6 bases). CDR3 length: 16 amino acids. CDR1 and CDR2 from the germline V gene are SGHTA and FQGNSA. With 5 bases removed from V and 0 bases from J, the gap between germline ends came to 14 bases. CDR3 in amino acids: CASSPHWGLSGNTIYF. The CDR3 coding sequence is TGTGCCAGCAGCCCCCATTGGGGGCTCTCTGGAAACACCATATATTTT.

This sequence joins TRBV4-1 and TRBJ1-1; D gene uncertain. CDR1 and CDR2 from the germline V gene are MGHRA and YSYEKL. Between the trimmed V and J ends, which lost 2 bases and 3 bases, there was a span of 13 bases. This CDR3 is 15 amino acids long. DNA of the CDR3: TGCGCCAGCAGCCAACCGATTCGCGGGGACACTGAAGCTTTCTTT. It codes for CASSQPIRGDTEAFF.

By frequency in the sample, this clone is medium-sized. The chain couples TRBV21-1 to TRBJ1-1. TRBV21-1 is a pseudogene. This CDR3 region has 15 residues. The CDR3 coding sequence is TGTGCCAGGACCCAAGGGGTTCTGGGGGACACTGAAGCTTTCTTT. Translation gives CARTQGVLGDTEAFF.

The J gene is TRBJ2-5, the V gene TRBV18; no definite D call. V shed 2 bases and J shed 4 bases, with 8 bases lying between them. CDR3 length: 13 amino acids. Germline CDR1 KGHSH, CDR2 LQKENI. In DNA form, the CDR3 reads TGTGCCAGCTCACCATTGCCGGCAGAGACCCAGTACTTC. It is translated as CASSPLPAETQYF.

CDR3 DNA sequence: TGTGCCAGCAGCCTCCGGAGGAATAGCACAGATACGCAGTATTTT. It yields the protein CASSLRRNSTDTQYF. The chain couples TRBV7-6 to TRBJ2-3; D might be TRBD2 (5 bases). This CDR3 has 15 residues. The V end lost 5 bases, the J end lost 0 bases, and 12 bases lay between the germline ends. Germline CDR1 SGHVS, CDR2 FNYEAQ.

V gene TRBV28 combines with J gene TRBJ2-3, with 11 bases fitting TRBD2. Germline CDR1 reads MDHEN; CDR2 reads SYDVKM. Germline trimming cut 2 bases from V and 0 bases from J; bases unmatched to any gene: 1. The CDR3 sequence is 16 residues long. CDR3 amino acids: CASSLGLAGSTDTQYF. The CDR3 DNA follows: TGTGCCAGCAGTTTAGGACTAGCGGGTAGCACAGATACGCAGTATTTT.

This clone is a singleton in its sample. The V gene is TRBV6-1, the J gene TRBJ2-1; a possible D gene is TRBD1 (5 bases). The CDR3 has 12 residues. Germline CDR1 and CDR2: MNHNS and SASEGT. V shed 4 bases and J shed 7 bases, with 8 bases lying between them. The CDR3: CASSGRVNEQFF. CDR3 in DNA: TGTGCCAGCAGTGGCAGGGTGAATGAGCAGTTCTTC.

The gene calls are TRBV27 and TRBJ2-1, with D unresolved. Germline V lookup: CDR1 MNHEY, CDR2 SMNVEV (reference sequence). Deletions cut 8 bases from V and 7 bases from J, with 12 bases between. There are 12 residues in the CDR3. CDR3 protein: CASSTMGNEQFF. CDR3 coding DNA: TGTGCCAGCTCAACGATGGGTAATGAGCAGTTCTTC.

This clone was seen once. The chain employs TRBV4-1 and TRBJ2-7; a possible D gene is TRBD2 (5 bases). V lost 4 bases, J lost 1 base, and 11 bases lay in between. Germline V gives CDR1 MGHRA, CDR2 YSYEKL. The CDR3 covers 14 residues. CDR3 nucleotide sequence: TGCGCCAGCAGCCTCTGGACGGGATCCTACGAGCAGTACTTC. This sequence encodes CASSLWTGSYEQYF.